The 32 T cell receptor beta chains presented below share a single source sample, sequenced in a study of blood T cells in healthy people across ages. A second PCR, run for 7 to 11 cycles, used a sample-barcoded 5' primer plus a J-beta primer mix. One entry per CDR3 protein, called by TCRdb with MiXCR from the 5' RACE reads. The sample includes about 380,000 distinct CDR3 sequences, 52% of them seen just once. Sequenced input: blood. Receptors originate from a man aged 55 to 70 in good health.

This clonotype was seen at least ten times. The chain joins TRBV12-3 or TRBV12-4 to TRBJ2-5; 8 bases agree with TRBD1. The CDR3 consists of 14 residues. Germline trimming cut 8 bases from V and 2 bases from J; bases unmatched to any gene: 7. CDR3 nucleotides: TGTGCCAGCGGGGGACAGGAGACACAAGAGACCCAGTACTTC. It translates to CASGGQETQETQYF.

This clonotype was detected only a few times. The rearrangement joins TRBV6-5 to TRBJ1-1; maybe TRBD1 (5 bases). The CDR3 has 13 residues. Germline loops: CDR1 MNHEY, CDR2 SVGAGI. The V gene lost 6 bases and the J gene lost 7 bases, with 15 bases spanning the gap. For the CDR3, the DNA is TGTGCCAGCAGACCCGGGACCGGACGTGAAGCTTTCTTT. This codes for CASRPGTGREAFF.

The gene calls are TRBV7-2 and TRBJ2-1; D possibly uses TRBD1 or TRBD2 (5 bases each). The CDR3 is 15 residues long. Germline V gene data show CDR1 as SGHTA and CDR2 as FQGNSA. Trimming stripped 0 bases from V and 8 bases from J, with 14 bases between. The DNA of the CDR3 is TGTGCCAGCAGCTTAGCGACAGTGGGAGTGGATGAGCAGTTCTTC. Translation gives CASSLATVGVDEQFF.

The rearrangement uses TRBV20-1 and TRBJ2-1, with TRBD2 matching 11 bases. The DNA end is a closer match to TRBJ2-7, so the J assignment may be wrong. The length of the CDR3 is 15 residues. Per the germline V gene, CDR1 is DFQATT and CDR2 is SNEGSKA (reference sequence). CDR3 residues: CSARGTSGGGGEQYF. The CDR3 DNA reads TGCAGTGCTAGAGGTACTAGCGGGGGTGGTGGGGAGCAGTACTTC.

This clonotype occurred a few times. J is TRBJ2-3 and V is TRBV20-1; 8 bases are shared with TRBD2. The CDR3 length is 16 residues. V lost 3 bases to trimming and J lost 3 bases; unmatched junction nucleotides: 11. Per germline, CDR1 DFQATT and CDR2 SNEGSKA (reference sequence). The chain's CDR3 is CSASRISGTLTDTQYF. CDR3 nucleotide sequence: TGCAGTGCTAGTAGGATTAGCGGGACCCTTACAGATACGCAGTATTTT.

The J gene is TRBJ2-7, the V gene TRBV6-1, with 15 bases matching TRBD2. The V segment lost 5 bases and the J segment 4 bases; nucleotides outside the gene matches: 9. Germline V CDR1 and CDR2: MNHNS, SASEGT. The CDR3 extends over 17 amino acids. This CDR3 reads CASSSWTSGRVIYEQYF. CDR3 sequence (DNA): TGTGCCAGCAGTAGCTGGACTAGCGGGAGGGTAATATACGAGCAGTACTTC.

The chain is built from TRBV28 and TRBJ2-7; maybe TRBD2 (6 bases). Looked up from germline, CDR1 is MDHEN and CDR2 is SYDVKM. This CDR3 has 15 residues. The germline V and J ends were trimmed by 5 bases and 0 bases, with 14 bases remaining between them. The CDR3 protein is CASSTDGGISYEQYF. The CDR3 DNA sequence: TGTGCCAGCAGTACCGACGGGGGAATCTCCTACGAGCAGTACTTC.

Regarding this clonotype: Germline is not matched at one junction end, which may reflect a read error. The chain links TRBV27 to TRBJ2-3, with TRBD2 as a possible D gene (5 bases). Germline V gene sequence: CDR1 MNHEY, CDR2 SMNVEV (reference sequence). This CDR3 has 12 residues. Here the CDR3 DNA reads TGTGCCAGCCGACCGGGGTGGGATACGCGGTATTTT. Amino acids: CASRPGWDTRYF.

The table lists this clonotype with many counts. The DNA for the CDR3 is TGTGCCAGCAGTAGCGGGGGGAGGCTACTAGCCAAAAACATTCAGTACTTC. It yields the protein CASSSGGRLLAKNIQYF. The chain links TRBV2 to TRBJ2-4, with 9 nucleotides matching TRBD2. With 5 bases clipped from V and 0 bases from J, the junction kept 8 bases outside the gene matches. This CDR3 region has 17 residues. CDR1 is SNHLY, CDR2 FYNNEI, per germline. Combining the CDR3 with reference TRBV2 and TRBJ2-4 gives the whole variable domain EPEVTQTPSHQVTQMGQEVILRCVPISNHLYFYWYRQILGQKVEFLVSFYNNEISEKSEIFDDQFSVERPDGSNFTLKIRSTKLEDSAMYFCASSSGGRLLAKNIQYFGAGTRLSVL.

This chain connects TRBV29-1 to TRBJ1-2, with no clear D. Deletions cut 4 bases from V and 4 bases from J, with 13 bases between. Germline CDR1 and CDR2: SQVTM and ANQGSEA. This CDR3 contains 13 residues. The CDR3 bases are TGCAGCGTTGCCGTGGGCTCGGCCTATGGCTACACCTTC. It yields the protein CSVAVGSAYGYTF.

This clonotype was recorded a few times. This rearrangement joins TRBV7-2 to TRBJ2-5; TRBD1 matches 7 bases. The germline CDR1 and CDR2 sequences are SGHTA and FQGNSA. The trim removed 3 bases at V and 11 bases at J, leaving 9 bases unmatched. This CDR3 spans 13 amino acids. CDR3 nucleotides: TGTGCCAGCAGCTTCGGGACAGTAAGGGAGCAGTACTTC. As protein: CASSFGTVREQYF.

This clonotype was recorded a few times. The chain's CDR3 is CSASSITRRGGKPQHF. In DNA form, the CDR3 reads TGCAGTGCTTCATCGATTACTCGCAGGGGAGGGAAGCCCCAGCATTTT. J is TRBJ1-5 and V is TRBV20-1, with TRBD1 as a possible D gene (6 bases). V lost 5 bases and J lost 8, with 25 bases in between. This CDR3 region has 16 residues. Germline values: CDR1 DFQATT, CDR2 SNEGSKA (reference sequence).

The J gene is TRBJ2-1, the V gene TRBV28; TRBD2 might be the D (6 bases). Trimming left V 3 bases short and J 10 bases short, with 13 bases between. The germline V gene encodes CDR1 MDHEN and CDR2 SYDVKM. CDR3 length: 13 amino acids. The CDR3 sequence: CASSLTRGREQFF. In DNA, the CDR3 is TGTGCCAGCAGTTTGACCCGGGGGAGGGAGCAGTTCTTC.

This clonotype was seen only once. This clone may be a read error of a much larger clone one base away. This chain uses TRBV29-1 with TRBJ2-3, with 14 bases identical to TRBD2. Per the germline V gene, CDR1 is SQVTM and CDR2 is ANQGSEA. This CDR3 has 13 residues. The CDR3 is CGAGTSGRDTQYF. The CDR3 DNA reads TGCGGCGCCGGGACTAGCGGGAGAGATACGCAGTATTTT.

This clonotype showed up many times. V gene TRBV7-2 combines with J gene TRBJ2-7; D is ambiguous. The CDR3 loop spans 12 amino acids. Germline lookup yields CDR1 SGHTA and CDR2 FQGNSA. The germline V and J ends were trimmed by 1 base and 4 bases, with 5 bases remaining between them. As DNA, the CDR3 is TGTGCCAGCAGCTTAGACCTTTACGAGCAGTACTTC. It yields the protein CASSLDLYEQYF.

The V and J genes are TRBV10-3 and TRBJ2-3, with a possible D match to TRBD2 (5 bases). The germline gives CDR1 ENHRY, CDR2 SYGVKD. This CDR3 has 16 amino acids. V dropped 3 bases and J dropped 8 bases, with 21 bases sitting between them. The CDR3 nucleotides read TGTGCCATCAGTGATTCCGGCGGGTCCCACGGTGGTACGCAGTATTTT. Translation gives CAISDSGGSHGGTQYF.

This clonotype was counted many times. This chain connects TRBV27 to TRBJ2-1; TRBD2 matches at 8 bases. Germline CDR1 MNHEY, CDR2 SMNVEV (reference sequence). V shed 4 bases and J 9 bases; nucleotides not matched to a gene: 5. This CDR3 contains 13 residues. The CDR3 coding sequence is TGTGCCAGCAGTTCGACTAGCGCGGGTGAGCAGTTCTTC. This codes for CASSSTSAGEQFF.

V and J are TRBV13 and TRBJ2-4; 7 bases map to TRBD2. Trimming took 1 base from V and 13 from J; bases not matched to a gene: 10. This CDR3 is 14 amino acids long. Germline V gene sequence: CDR1 PRHDT, CDR2 FYEKMQ (reference sequence). The CDR3 region has the DNA TGTGCCAGCAGCTTAGACGGGAGGAGGGGTGAGCAGTACTTC. Protein sequence: CASSLDGRRGEQYF. The full variable domain, rest sourced from reference TRBV13 and TRBJ2-4, is AAGVIQSPRHLIKEKRETATLKCYPIPRHDTVYWYQQGPGQDPQFLISFYEKMQSDKGSIPDRFSAQQFSDYHSELNMSSLELGDSALYFCASSLDGRRGEQYFGAGTRLSVL.

The sample holds one count of this clonotype. The V and J genes are TRBV4-2 and TRBJ1-6, with D possibly TRBD1 on 5 matching bases. CDR1 and CDR2 from the germline V gene are LGHNA and YNFKEQ. V was cut by 4 bases and J by 7 bases, with 14 bases left in between. This CDR3 has 15 residues. The DNA of the CDR3 is TGTGCCAGCAGCCGGCCGGGGACGGACAATTCACCCCTCCACTTT. Its translation is CASSRPGTDNSPLHF.

Details on this clonotype: Being one base from a much bigger clone, this may be a read error. This chain connects TRBV29-1 to TRBJ2-7; maybe TRBD1 (6 bases). The DNA end is a closer match to TRBJ2-5, so the J assignment may be wrong. The CDR3 has 11 amino acids. The germline CDR1 and CDR2 sequences are SQVTM and ANQGSEA. The CDR3 DNA is TGCAGCGGTTCAGGGGAAGGGACCCAGTACTTC. Protein sequence: CSGSGEGTQYF.

Remarks on this clonotype: This may be a read error: a much more frequent sequence differs by one nucleotide. The rearrangement uses TRBV7-2 and TRBJ2-1; tentative D call: TRBD2 (5 bases). The end of the DNA is better explained by TRBJ2-7, so the J call may be wrong. The CDR3 is made up of 15 amino acids. CDR1 and CDR2 from the germline V gene are SGHTA and FQGNSA. Here the CDR3 DNA reads TGTGCCAGCAGCTCCAGCGGCCAAGCGTACAATGAGCAGTACTTC. It specifies CASSSSGQAYNEQYF.

This clonotype was seen a few times. The gene calls are TRBV7-6 and TRBJ2-7; TRBD1 matches at 7 bases. The CDR3 is 14 residues long. Germline V gene sequence: CDR1 SGHVS, CDR2 FNYEAQ. The V gene end was trimmed by 5 bases and the J gene end by 0 bases; junction bases not matched to a gene: 4. The CDR3 loop reads CASSLDRVSYEQYF. CDR3 bases: TGTGCCAGCAGCCTCGACAGGGTCTCCTACGAGCAGTACTTC.

The J gene is TRBJ2-3, the V gene TRBV12-3 or TRBV12-4; D is uncertain. The ends were cut back, 5 bases at V and 4 bases at J, with 4 bases in the middle. The CDR3 consists of 11 residues. CDR3 protein: CASSGSDTQYF. CDR3 DNA: TGTGCCAGCAGTGGATCAGATACGCAGTATTTT.

The chain's CDR3 is CSVHRSGGGNEQFF. DNA of the CDR3: TGCAGTGTTCACCGGAGCGGGGGGGGCAATGAGCAGTTCTTC. V usage is TRBV20-1 and J usage is TRBJ2-1, with 10 bases fitting TRBD2. This CDR3 is 14 amino acids long. With V trimmed by 7 bases and J by 6 bases, 9 bases remained unmatched. CDR1 and CDR2 (germline): DFQATT, SNEGSKA (reference sequence).

The J gene is TRBJ2-7, the V gene TRBV7-2; 7 positions agree with TRBD2. CDR3 length: 15 residues. Trimming cost V 4 bases and J 3 bases; bases outside gene matches: 9. Germline V gene data show CDR1 as SGHTA and CDR2 as FQGNSA. CDR3 in amino acids: CASSSAPAGVYEQYF. The CDR3 DNA is TGTGCCAGCAGCTCCGCGCCGGCGGGGGTCTACGAGCAGTACTTC.

This chain links TRBV4-1 with TRBJ2-3, with TRBD2 matching 8 bases. Germline trimming cut 0 bases from V and 2 bases from J; bases unmatched to any gene: 4. This CDR3 is built from 16 residues. Germline V gives CDR1 MGHRA, CDR2 YSYEKL. CDR3 in DNA: TGCGCCAGCAGCCAAGATCTTAGCGGGACCACAGATACGCAGTATTTT. Translation: CASSQDLSGTTDTQYF.

This clonotype was seen a few times. The rearrangement joins TRBV29-1 to TRBJ2-3; unclear D gene. This CDR3 has 10 residues. V lost 4 bases to trimming and J lost 5 bases, with 4 bases between them. Germline CDR1 is SQVTM and CDR2 is ANQGSEA. CDR3 DNA: TGCAGCGTTGGGGGAGATACGCAGTATTTT. Translation: CSVGGDTQYF.

This clonotype has a handful of counts. The rearrangement joins TRBV3-1 to TRBJ1-1; D perhaps matches TRBD1 (5 bases). Germline V gene sequence: CDR1 LGHDT, CDR2 YNNKEL (reference sequence). The ends were cut back, 6 bases at V and 0 bases at J, with 11 bases in the middle. This CDR3 spans 14 amino acids. The chain's CDR3 is CASRPGHMNTEAFF. The CDR3, as DNA: TGTGCCAGCAGACCCGGACATATGAACACTGAAGCTTTCTTT.

In DNA, the CDR3 is TGTGCCAGCAGTTACGTGGGGACAGGGGTCGGGACTGAAGCTTTCTTT. Protein: CASSYVGTGVGTEAFF. J is TRBJ1-1 and V is TRBV6-5; TRBD1 matches at 10 bases. CDR1 MNHEY and CDR2 SVGAGI come from the germline V gene. V was clipped by 2 bases and J by 5 bases; unmatched bases: 8. The CDR3 has 16 residues.

This chain uses TRBV10-3 with TRBJ2-3; TRBD1 might be the D (5 bases). CDR1 is ENHRY, CDR2 SYGVKD, per germline. V dropped 9 bases and J dropped 4 bases, with 14 bases sitting between them. The CDR3 consists of 13 residues. The DNA for the CDR3 is TGTGCCATGAAAGGCCAGGGCCCAGATACGCAGTATTTT. Translated: CAMKGQGPDTQYF.

The gene calls are TRBV7-9 and TRBJ2-5; tentatively, D is TRBD1 (7 bases). Trimming took off 10 bases at V and 5 bases at J, with 20 bases between the two ends. This CDR3 is 14 amino acids long. CDR1 is SEHNR and CDR2 is FQNEAQ in the germline V gene (reference sequence). This CDR3 reads CATSRGSGRETQYF. As DNA, the CDR3 is TGTGCCACTTCCAGGGGGTCAGGGAGGGAGACCCAGTACTTC.

Of note for this clonotype: Since a much larger clone is just one base distant, this may be a read error. V gene TRBV20-1 combines with J gene TRBJ2-7; 10 bases are a match to TRBD2. Germline lookup yields CDR1 DFQATT and CDR2 SNEGSKA (reference sequence). This CDR3 comprises 14 residues. DNA of the CDR3: TGCAGTACTAGAGATGGGACTAGCGTCTACGAGCAGTACTTC. It specifies CSTRDGTSVYEQYF.